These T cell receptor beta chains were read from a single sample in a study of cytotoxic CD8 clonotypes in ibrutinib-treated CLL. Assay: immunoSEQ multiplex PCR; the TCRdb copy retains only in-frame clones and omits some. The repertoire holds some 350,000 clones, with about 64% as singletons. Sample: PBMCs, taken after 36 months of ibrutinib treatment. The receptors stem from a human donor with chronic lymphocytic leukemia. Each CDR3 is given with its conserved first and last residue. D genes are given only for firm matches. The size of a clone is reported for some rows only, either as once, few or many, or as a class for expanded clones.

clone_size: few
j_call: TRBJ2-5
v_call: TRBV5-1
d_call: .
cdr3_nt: TGCGCCAGCAGCTTGGAGCAAAAGGGAGAGACCCAGTACTTC
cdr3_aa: CASSLEQKGETQYF

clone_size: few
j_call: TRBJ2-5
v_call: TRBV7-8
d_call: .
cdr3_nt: TGTGCCAGCCGCAGAGAGACCCAGTACTTC
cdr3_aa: CASRRETQYF

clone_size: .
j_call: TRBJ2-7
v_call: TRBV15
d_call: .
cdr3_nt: TGTGCCACCAGCAGAGAGGAGACGGGGACCTACGAGCAGTACTTC
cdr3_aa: CATSREETGTYEQYF

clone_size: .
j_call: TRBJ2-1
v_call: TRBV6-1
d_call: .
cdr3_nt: TGTGCCACCTTGGCGTACAATGAGCAGTTCTTC
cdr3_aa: CATLAYNEQFF

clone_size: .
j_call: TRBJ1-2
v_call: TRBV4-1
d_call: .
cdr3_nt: TGCGCCAGCAGCCAAGTTGCCCTCCCCTGGGGGCGAGGCGGCTACACCTTC
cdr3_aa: CASSQVALPWGRGGYTF

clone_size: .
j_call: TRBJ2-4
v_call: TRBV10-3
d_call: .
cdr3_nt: TGTGCCATCAGTGGTAGTGGGAGAAGTAACATTCAGTACTTC
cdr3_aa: CAISGSGRSNIQYF

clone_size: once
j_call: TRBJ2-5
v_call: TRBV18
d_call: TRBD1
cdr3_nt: TGTGCCAGCTCTAACAGGGGGCAGGAGACCCAGTACTTC
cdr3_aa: CASSNRGQETQYF

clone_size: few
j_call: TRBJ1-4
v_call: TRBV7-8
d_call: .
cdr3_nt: TGTGCCAGCAGCCAAAGGGCTCCGTCGATGGCAGTGGAAAAACTGTTTTTT
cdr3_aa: CASSQRAPSMAVEKLFF

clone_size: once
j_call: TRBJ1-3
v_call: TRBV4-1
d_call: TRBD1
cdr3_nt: TGCGCCAGCAGCCAAGATATTGGGCGGGGGACAGTGAGCTCTGGAAACACCATATATTTT
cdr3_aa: CASSQDIGRGTVSSGNTIYF

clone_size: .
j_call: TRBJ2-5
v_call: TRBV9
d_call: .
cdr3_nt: TGTGCCAGCAGCACCCGGGACCTCCGACAAGAGACCCAGTACTTC
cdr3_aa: CASSTRDLRQETQYF

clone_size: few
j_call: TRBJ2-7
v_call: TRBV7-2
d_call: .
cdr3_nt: TGTGCCAGCAGCTTAGGCCCCTCCTACGAGCAGTACTTC
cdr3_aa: CASSLGPSYEQYF

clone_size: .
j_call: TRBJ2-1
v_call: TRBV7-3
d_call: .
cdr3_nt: TGTGCCAGCAGCTTCGGGACTCAGTACAATGAGCAGTTCTTC
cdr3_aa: CASSFGTQYNEQFF

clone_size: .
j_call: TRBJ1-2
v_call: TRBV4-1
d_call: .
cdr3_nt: TGCGCCAGCAGACATTACACTGGGGGCTACACCTTC
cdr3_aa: CASRHYTGGYTF

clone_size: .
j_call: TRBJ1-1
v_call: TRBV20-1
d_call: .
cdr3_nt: TGCAGTGCTAGAGACCCGGCCGAAGCTTTCTTT
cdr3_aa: CSARDPAEAFF

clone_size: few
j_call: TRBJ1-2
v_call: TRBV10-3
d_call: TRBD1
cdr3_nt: TGTGCCATCAGTGGGACAGGGAGAAATGGCTACACCTTC
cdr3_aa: CAISGTGRNGYTF

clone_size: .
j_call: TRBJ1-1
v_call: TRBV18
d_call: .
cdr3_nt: TGTGCCAGCTCATCGTCAGGGTCCCTAAACACTGAAGCTTTCTTT
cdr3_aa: CASSSSGSLNTEAFF

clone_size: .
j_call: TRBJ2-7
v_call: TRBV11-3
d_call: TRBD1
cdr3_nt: TGTGCCAGCAGCCGGGACAGCTCCTACGAGCAGTACTTC
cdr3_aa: CASSRDSSYEQYF

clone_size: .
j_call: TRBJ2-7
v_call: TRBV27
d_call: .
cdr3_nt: TGTGCCAGCAGAAACAGGGTTTTGGGCTCCTACGAGCAGTACTTC
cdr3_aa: CASRNRVLGSYEQYF

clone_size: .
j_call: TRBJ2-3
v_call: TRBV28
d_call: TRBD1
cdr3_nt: TGTGCCAGGTCGGACAGGGGCACAGATACGCAGTATTTT
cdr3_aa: CARSDRGTDTQYF

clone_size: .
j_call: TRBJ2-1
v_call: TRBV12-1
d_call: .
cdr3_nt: TGTGCCAGCAGCTTTGAGCGGACAGGGGGCTCCTCGGATGAGCAGTTCTTC
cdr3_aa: CASSFERTGGSSDEQFF

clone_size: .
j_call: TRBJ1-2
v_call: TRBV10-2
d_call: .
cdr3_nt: TGCGCCAGCAGTGAGTCCTACAGGGCTAACTATGGCTACACCTTC
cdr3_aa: CASSESYRANYGYTF

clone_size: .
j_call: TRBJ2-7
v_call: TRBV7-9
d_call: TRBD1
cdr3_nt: TGTGCCAGACTCATGACAGGGTCCTACGAGCAGTACTTC
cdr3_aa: CARLMTGSYEQYF

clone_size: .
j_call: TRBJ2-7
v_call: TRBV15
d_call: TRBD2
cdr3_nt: TGTGCCACCAGCAGAGGCGGTAGCGGGAGGTCCTACGAGCAGTACTTC
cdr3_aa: CATSRGGSGRSYEQYF

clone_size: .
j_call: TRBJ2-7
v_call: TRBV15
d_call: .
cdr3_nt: TGTGCCACCAGCAGAAAGGGTGGGGTCTTGGCCTACGAGCAGTACTTC
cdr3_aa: CATSRKGGVLAYEQYF

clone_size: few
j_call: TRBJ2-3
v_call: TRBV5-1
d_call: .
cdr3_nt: TGCGCCAGCAGCCGGGGCACAGATACGCAGTATTTT
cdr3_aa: CASSRGTDTQYF

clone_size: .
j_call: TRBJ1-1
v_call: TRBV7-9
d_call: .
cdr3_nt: TGTGCCAGCAGCTTAGAGGTGCCTGAAGCTTTCTTT
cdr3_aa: CASSLEVPEAFF

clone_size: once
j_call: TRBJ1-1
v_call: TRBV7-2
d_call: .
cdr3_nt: TGTGCCAGCAGCTTACAACGGGCCACTGAAGCTTTCTTT
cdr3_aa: CASSLQRATEAFF

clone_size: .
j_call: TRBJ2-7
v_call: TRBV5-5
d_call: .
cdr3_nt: TGTGCCAGCAGCTTGGAGGGCGGGGGCCTTTCCGAGCAGTACTTC
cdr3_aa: CASSLEGGGLSEQYF

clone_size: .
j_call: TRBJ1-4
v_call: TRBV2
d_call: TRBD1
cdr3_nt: TGTGCCAGCAGCCGAGACAGGGGAAGAACTGAAAAACTGTTTTTT
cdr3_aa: CASSRDRGRTEKLFF

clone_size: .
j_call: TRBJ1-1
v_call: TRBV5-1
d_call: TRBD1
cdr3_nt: TGCGCCAGCAGGCGGACAGGGGGCGAGGAAGGCACTGAAGCTTTCTTT
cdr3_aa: CASRRTGGEEGTEAFF

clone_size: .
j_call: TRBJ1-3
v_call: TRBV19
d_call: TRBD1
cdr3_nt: TGTGCCACACGCCGGGACAGGGATACTAACACCATATATTTT
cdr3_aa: CATRRDRDTNTIYF

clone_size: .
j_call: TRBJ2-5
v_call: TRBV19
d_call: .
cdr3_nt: TGTGCCAGTAGTATATGGGCCCGCCAAGAGACCCAGTACTTC
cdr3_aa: CASSIWARQETQYF

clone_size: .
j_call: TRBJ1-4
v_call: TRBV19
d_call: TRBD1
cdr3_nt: TGTGCCAGTAGTATGTACTCCGGGACAGGGGATGAAAAACTGTTTTTT
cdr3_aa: CASSMYSGTGDEKLFF

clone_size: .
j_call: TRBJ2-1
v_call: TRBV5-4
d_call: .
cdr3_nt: TGTGCCAGCAGGGCCAGGGTGGGCTGGGACAATGAGCAGTTCTTC
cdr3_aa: CASRARVGWDNEQFF

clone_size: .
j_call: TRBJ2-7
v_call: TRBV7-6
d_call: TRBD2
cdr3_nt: TGTGCCAGCAGCGATGGGGGGGTCCCCGTCGAGCAGTACTTC
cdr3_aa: CASSDGGVPVEQYF

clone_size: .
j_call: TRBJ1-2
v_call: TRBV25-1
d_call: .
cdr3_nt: TGTGCCAGCAGTGATATTTACAGGGTGAGAGGCTACACCTTC
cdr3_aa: CASSDIYRVRGYTF

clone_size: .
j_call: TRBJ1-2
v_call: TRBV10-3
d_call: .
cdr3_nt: TGTGCCATCAGTGCGACAGATGACTATGGCTACACCTTC
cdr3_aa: CAISATDDYGYTF

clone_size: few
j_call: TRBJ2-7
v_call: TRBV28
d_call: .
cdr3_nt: TGTGCCAGCAGAGGGGGGGCCTCCTACGAGCAGTACTTC
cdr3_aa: CASRGGASYEQYF

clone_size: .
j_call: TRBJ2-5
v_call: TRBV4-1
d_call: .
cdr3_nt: TGCGCCAGCAGCCGCGCTGGGTTCGAGACCCAGTACTTC
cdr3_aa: CASSRAGFETQYF

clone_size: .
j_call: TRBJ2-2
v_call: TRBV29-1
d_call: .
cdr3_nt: TGCAGCGTTGTTGTGGGGCGGTTCCCCGGGGAGCTGTTTTTT
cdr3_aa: CSVVVGRFPGELFF

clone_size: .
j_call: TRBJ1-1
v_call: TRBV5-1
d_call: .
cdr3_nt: TGCGCCAGCAGCTTGCGGCAGCACACTGAAGCTTTCTTT
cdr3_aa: CASSLRQHTEAFF

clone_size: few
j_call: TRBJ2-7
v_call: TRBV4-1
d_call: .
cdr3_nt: TGCGCCAGCAGCCAACTAAATGGGGCCCACGAGCAGTACTTC
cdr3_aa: CASSQLNGAHEQYF

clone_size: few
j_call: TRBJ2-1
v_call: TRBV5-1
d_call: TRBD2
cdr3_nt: TGCGCCAGCAGCTTGGTACTAGCGGGAGGGACCGGCTCCTACAATGAGCAGTTCTTC
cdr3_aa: CASSLVLAGGTGSYNEQFF

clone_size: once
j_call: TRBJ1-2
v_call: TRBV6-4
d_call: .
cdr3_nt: TGTGCCAGCAGAAAGTTAGCTGGGCAGGGAAAAGGCTATGGCTACACCTTC
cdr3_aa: CASRKLAGQGKGYGYTF

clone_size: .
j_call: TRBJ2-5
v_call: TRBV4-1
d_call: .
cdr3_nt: TGCGCCAGCAGCCAAGGAGGGTGGACCCAGTACTTC
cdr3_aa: CASSQGGWTQYF

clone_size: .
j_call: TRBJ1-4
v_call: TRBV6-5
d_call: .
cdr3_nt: TGTGCCAGCAGTTATAGATATGAGGGGGAAAAACTGTTTTTT
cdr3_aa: CASSYRYEGEKLFF

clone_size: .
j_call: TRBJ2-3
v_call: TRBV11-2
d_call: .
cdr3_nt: TGTGCCAGCAGCTTACTCCTCTACACAGTAGCAGATACGCAGTATTTT
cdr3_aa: CASSLLLYTVADTQYF

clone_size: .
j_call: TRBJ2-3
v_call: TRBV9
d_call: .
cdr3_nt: TGTGCCAGCAGAGGACAGACACCCACAGATACGCAGTATTTT
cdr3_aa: CASRGQTPTDTQYF

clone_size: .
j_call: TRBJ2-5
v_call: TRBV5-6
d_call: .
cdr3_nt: TGTGCCAGCAGCTTGGAACAGCTGCAACCGGAGACCCAGTACTTC
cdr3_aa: CASSLEQLQPETQYF

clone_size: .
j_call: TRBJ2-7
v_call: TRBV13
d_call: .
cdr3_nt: TGTGCCAGCAGCCCGGGACTCTACGAGCAGTACTTC
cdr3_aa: CASSPGLYEQYF

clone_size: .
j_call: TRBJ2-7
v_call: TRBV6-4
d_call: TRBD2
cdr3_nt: TGTGCCAGCAGTGAGGCTAGCGGGGGGGAGTACGAGCAGTACTTC
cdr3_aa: CASSEASGGEYEQYF

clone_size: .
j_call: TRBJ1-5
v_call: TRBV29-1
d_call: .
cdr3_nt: TGCAGCGCGATCCAGGGGCAAGGTCAGCCCCAGCATTTT
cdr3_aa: CSAIQGQGQPQHF

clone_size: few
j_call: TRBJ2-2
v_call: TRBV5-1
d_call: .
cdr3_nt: TGCGCCAGCAATTCCAAGAACACCGGGGAGCTGTTTTTT
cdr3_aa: CASNSKNTGELFF

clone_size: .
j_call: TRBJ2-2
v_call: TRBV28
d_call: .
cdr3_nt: TGTGCCAGCAGCCCCGCCCGGGAGCTGTTTTTT
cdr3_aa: CASSPARELFF

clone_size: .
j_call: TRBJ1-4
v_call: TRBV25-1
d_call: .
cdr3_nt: TGTGCCAGCAGTGAATTTGGGGGTTTGAGAGAAAAACTGTTTTTT
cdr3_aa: CASSEFGGLREKLFF

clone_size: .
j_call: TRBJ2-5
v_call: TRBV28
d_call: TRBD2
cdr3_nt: TGTGCCAGCAGTTCCGCTGGGGGGGGTGGAGAGACCCAGTACTTC
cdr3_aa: CASSSAGGGGETQYF

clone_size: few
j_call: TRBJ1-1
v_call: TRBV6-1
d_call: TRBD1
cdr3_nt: TGTGCCAGCAGGGAACAGGGGGCTGACACTGAAGCTTTCTTT
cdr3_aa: CASREQGADTEAFF

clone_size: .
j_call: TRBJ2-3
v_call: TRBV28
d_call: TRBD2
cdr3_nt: TGTGCCAGCAGAGAGGGACTAGCGTCAGATACGCAGTATTTT
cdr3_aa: CASREGLASDTQYF